This TCR beta chain came from a study of blood T cell repertoires in COVID-19. Study-wide background: COVID-19 samples from acute and convalescent phases originated in the United States, Italy and Spain. The analysed material was cDNA or gDNA that came from T cells, B-cell-depleted T cells, or PBMCs.

Germline V gene sequence: CDR1 SGHDT, CDR2 YYEEEE. The J segment lost 0 bases and the V segment lost 2 bases, leaving 8 bases of the junction unmatched. The CDR3 sequence is 17 residues long. In the original processing: The authors estimated nucleated cell counts from reference gene primer amplification. Assay: immunoSEQ multiplex PCR; the TCRdb copy retains only in-frame clones and omits some. The V and J calls and clone size were taken over from that table, and D and trimming were inferred from the DNA. The table includes about 260,000 clones, 87% detected once. V gene TRBV5-6 combines with J gene TRBJ1-1; 9 bases align to TRBD1. Sequences were obtained from peripheral blood. This clonotype originated in a middle-aged woman who had recovered from COVID-19. The CDR3 is CASSFYHRGLMNTEAFF. The CDR3 DNA is TGTGCCAGCAGCTTTTACCACAGGGGGCTAATGAACACTGAAGCTTTCTTT.